This is a list of T cell receptor beta chains from one sample in a study of blood T cell repertoires in COVID-19. The data were produced by immunoSEQ multiplex PCR, yet TCRdb's version contains in-frame clones alone and is incomplete. The sample has some 130,000 clones, around 83% seen once. Sequenced: peripheral blood. Receptors originate from a human donor in a cohort sampled during active COVID-19. CDR3s include the opening cysteine and the closing phenylalanine or tryptophan. Each record gives: D gene, V gene, CDR3 length, J gene, clone size, CDR3 DNA, CDR3 protein. D genes are given only for firm matches. Clone sizes are given selectively: once, few, many, or a class where the clone is expanded.

d_call: NA; v_call: TRBV19; cdr3_length: 15; j_call: TRBJ1-3; clone_size: NA; cdr3_nt: TGTGCCAGTAGTACTCAGGGAGGCGGTGGAAACACCATATATTTT; cdr3_aa: CASSTQGGGGNTIYF
d_call: NA; v_call: TRBV7-8; cdr3_length: 15; j_call: TRBJ1-6; clone_size: NA; cdr3_nt: TGTGCCAGCAGCTTAGAGGTGGGGGCTTTTTCACCCCTCCACTTT; cdr3_aa: CASSLEVGAFSPLHF
d_call: NA; v_call: TRBV10-2; cdr3_length: 13; j_call: TRBJ2-5; clone_size: NA; cdr3_nt: TGCGCCAGCTCACCTCGGGGCCAAGAGACCCAGTACTTC; cdr3_aa: CASSPRGQETQYF
d_call: NA; v_call: TRBV11-1; cdr3_length: 14; j_call: TRBJ1-4; clone_size: many; cdr3_nt: TGTGCCAGCAGCTTCGCAGGAGGCGTCGAAAAACTGTTTTTT; cdr3_aa: CASSFAGGVEKLFF
d_call: NA; v_call: TRBV5-1; cdr3_length: 15; j_call: TRBJ1-2; clone_size: NA; cdr3_nt: TGCGCCACCAAGCCGTTAGGGGCGGTGCTCTATGGCTACACCTTC; cdr3_aa: CATKPLGAVLYGYTF
d_call: TRBD2; v_call: TRBV6-5; cdr3_length: 15; j_call: TRBJ2-3; clone_size: NA; cdr3_nt: TGTGCCAGCAGCCAACTAGCGGGAGGCATAGATACGCAGTATTTT; cdr3_aa: CASSQLAGGIDTQYF
d_call: TRBD2; v_call: TRBV3-1/TRBV3-2; cdr3_length: 16; j_call: TRBJ2-1; clone_size: NA; cdr3_nt: TGTGCCAGCAGCCGGGTAGCGGGAGAAATCCTCAATGAGCAGTTCTTC; cdr3_aa: CASSRVAGEILNEQFF
d_call: TRBD2; v_call: TRBV7-9; cdr3_length: 15; j_call: TRBJ2-7; clone_size: NA; cdr3_nt: TGTGCCAGCAGCCGTTTCTCGCGGGGGACCTACGAGCAGTACTTC; cdr3_aa: CASSRFSRGTYEQYF
d_call: NA; v_call: TRBV9; cdr3_length: 13; j_call: TRBJ1-1; clone_size: once; cdr3_nt: TGTGCCAGCAGCGTCGGGATAAACACTGAAGCTTTCTTT; cdr3_aa: CASSVGINTEAFF
d_call: TRBD1; v_call: TRBV2; cdr3_length: 13; j_call: TRBJ1-1; clone_size: NA; cdr3_nt: TGTGCCAGCTCGGACAGGGAGGGTACTGAAGCTTTCTTT; cdr3_aa: CASSDREGTEAFF
d_call: TRBD2; v_call: TRBV5-4; cdr3_length: 13; j_call: TRBJ2-7; clone_size: NA; cdr3_nt: TGTGCCAGCACGCGCGGGAGCTCCTACGAGCAGTACTTC; cdr3_aa: CASTRGSSYEQYF
d_call: NA; v_call: TRBV30; cdr3_length: 14; j_call: TRBJ1-2; clone_size: NA; cdr3_nt: TGTGCCTGGAGTGTTGGGTCAGGGGCCTATGGCTACACCTTC; cdr3_aa: CAWSVGSGAYGYTF
d_call: NA; v_call: TRBV30; cdr3_length: 14; j_call: TRBJ2-2; clone_size: NA; cdr3_nt: TGTGCCTGGAGGGGGACAAGTAACACCGGGGAGCTGTTTTTT; cdr3_aa: CAWRGTSNTGELFF
d_call: TRBD2; v_call: TRBV5-1; cdr3_length: 13; j_call: TRBJ2-1; clone_size: NA; cdr3_nt: TGCGCCAGCAGTCCCGGGACTAGGAATGAGCAGTTCTTC; cdr3_aa: CASSPGTRNEQFF
d_call: TRBD1; v_call: TRBV2; cdr3_length: 15; j_call: TRBJ2-5; clone_size: NA; cdr3_nt: TGTGCCAGCAAGACGACAGGGTTTTTGGGAGAGACCCAGTACTTC; cdr3_aa: CASKTTGFLGETQYF
d_call: NA; v_call: TRBV6-5; cdr3_length: 14; j_call: TRBJ1-2; clone_size: once; cdr3_nt: TGTGCCACGAGCCGGGACACCGTAAACTATGGCTACACCTTC; cdr3_aa: CATSRDTVNYGYTF
d_call: TRBD2; v_call: TRBV7-9; cdr3_length: 19; j_call: TRBJ2-3; clone_size: NA; cdr3_nt: TGTGCCAGCAGCCGGTGGGGTGGGCTAGCGGGAGTGAACACAGATACGCAGTATTTT; cdr3_aa: CASSRWGGLAGVNTDTQYF
d_call: TRBD2; v_call: TRBV3-1/TRBV3-2; cdr3_length: 17; j_call: TRBJ2-1; clone_size: NA; cdr3_nt: TGTGCCAGCAGCCAAGGACTAGCGGGCAACTACTACAATGAGCAGTTCTTC; cdr3_aa: CASSQGLAGNYYNEQFF
d_call: TRBD1; v_call: TRBV7-2; cdr3_length: 14; j_call: TRBJ2-7; clone_size: NA; cdr3_nt: TGTGCCAGCAGCCTACAGGGGGGCTCCTACGAGCAGTACTTC; cdr3_aa: CASSLQGGSYEQYF
d_call: TRBD1; v_call: TRBV27; cdr3_length: 15; j_call: TRBJ1-2; clone_size: NA; cdr3_nt: TGTGCCAGCAGTTTATCGTCCGGGACAGGGAATGGCTACACCTTC; cdr3_aa: CASSLSSGTGNGYTF
d_call: NA; v_call: TRBV6-6; cdr3_length: 14; j_call: TRBJ2-5; clone_size: NA; cdr3_nt: TGTGCCACCCAGGCCCGGGGGAACCAAGAGACCCAGTACTTC; cdr3_aa: CATQARGNQETQYF
d_call: NA; v_call: TRBV25-1; cdr3_length: 11; j_call: TRBJ2-3; clone_size: few; cdr3_nt: TGTGCCAGCGGGCGGGGAGATACGCAGTATTTT; cdr3_aa: CASGRGDTQYF
d_call: NA; v_call: TRBV19; cdr3_length: 14; j_call: TRBJ2-2; clone_size: NA; cdr3_nt: TGTGCCAGTAGCCTAAGTTTGGGCTGGGGGGAGCTGTTTTTT; cdr3_aa: CASSLSLGWGELFF
d_call: NA; v_call: TRBV30; cdr3_length: 13; j_call: TRBJ1-3; clone_size: NA; cdr3_nt: TGTGCCTGGAGTAATGGAGTGGGAAACACCATATATTTT; cdr3_aa: CAWSNGVGNTIYF
d_call: TRBD1; v_call: TRBV18; cdr3_length: 15; j_call: TRBJ1-2; clone_size: few; cdr3_nt: TGTGCCAGCTCACCAGTGACAGGGGCCAACTATGGCTACACCTTC; cdr3_aa: CASSPVTGANYGYTF
d_call: NA; v_call: TRBV9; cdr3_length: 12; j_call: TRBJ1-2; clone_size: NA; cdr3_nt: TGTGCCAGCAGCGTAGCGCACTGGGGCTACACCTTC; cdr3_aa: CASSVAHWGYTF
d_call: TRBD2; v_call: TRBV13; cdr3_length: 15; j_call: TRBJ2-1; clone_size: NA; cdr3_nt: TGTGCCAGCACCGATAGCGGGAGCTCCTACAATGAGCAGTTCTTC; cdr3_aa: CASTDSGSSYNEQFF
d_call: NA; v_call: TRBV14; cdr3_length: 15; j_call: TRBJ1-2; clone_size: NA; cdr3_nt: TGTGCCAGCAGCCCCTCAGGGTGGGTGACTAGGGGCTACACCTTC; cdr3_aa: CASSPSGWVTRGYTF
d_call: NA; v_call: TRBV5-6; cdr3_length: 12; j_call: TRBJ2-3; clone_size: NA; cdr3_nt: TGTGCCAGCAGCCTGGGGGAGGATACGCAGTATTTT; cdr3_aa: CASSLGEDTQYF
d_call: TRBD1; v_call: TRBV6-2/TRBV6-3; cdr3_length: 14; j_call: TRBJ2-1; clone_size: NA; cdr3_nt: TGTGCCAGCAGCCTACGGACAGGGGAGAATGAGCAGTTCTTC; cdr3_aa: CASSLRTGENEQFF